The TCR beta chain described here comes from a study of T cell clones after liver transplantation. Overall study: Standard immunosuppression, with no induction, continued until 12-24 months after transplant.

In the case of this clone: Its antigen remains unidentified.

Notes on the study in general: The donor-reactive repertoire was only partly measurable in a couple of subjects, lacking donor cells.

V was cut by 3 bases and J by 0 bases, with 12 bases left in between. Germline V gene lookup returns CDR1 SGHRS and CDR2 YFSETQ. The CDR3 loop spans 15 amino acids. Clones were sequenced by immunoSEQ multiplex PCR, and TCRdb holds only the in-frame ones, with some missing. This sample has about 74,000 clones, with 80% found just once. The sample was CD4+ T cells from blood, taken before liver transplant. The V and J genes are TRBV5-1 and TRBJ1-1; D remains unclear. The receptor was derived from a human donor who received a liver transplant. The CDR3 nucleotides read TGCGCCAGCAGCTCCTCGCGAGGGATGAACACTGAAGCTTTCTTT. Residues: CASSSSRGMNTEAFF.